These 21 T cell receptor beta chains were sequenced from one sample in a study of cytomegalovirus exposure and HLA in healthy donors. Profiling relied on immunoSEQ multiplex PCR, and the TCRdb table lists in-frame clones only, not all of them. The data contain over 85,000 clones, about 92% of them singletons. Specimen: PBMCs. The receptors shown here come from a woman under 30 in good health and CMV-seronegative.

The chain recombines TRBV27 with TRBJ1-5; D unresolved. The CDR3 loop spans 13 amino acids. Germline CDR1 reads MNHEY; CDR2 reads SMNVEV (reference sequence). V was pared by 5 bases and J by 2 bases, with 7 bases between. CDR3 nucleotide sequence: TGTGCCAGCAGTCGTCGAGGCAATCAGCCCCAGCATTTT. Encoded protein: CASSRRGNQPQHF.

The chain recombines TRBV6-1 with TRBJ2-3; no reliable D call. Germline-derived CDR1 and CDR2 are MNHNS and SASEGT. The ends were cut back, 5 bases at V and 0 bases at J, with 9 bases in the middle. CDR3 length equals 14 residues. The CDR3 sequence: CASSQERSTDTQYF. CDR3 sequence (DNA): TGTGCCAGCAGTCAAGAGCGAAGCACAGATACGCAGTATTTT.

The table lists this clone with a count of one. V gene TRBV19 combines with J gene TRBJ2-1; 8 nucleotides line up with TRBD1. The germline V gene encodes CDR1 LNHDA and CDR2 SQIVND (reference sequence). The CDR3 extends over 14 amino acids. V gave up 9 bases and J gave up 3 bases; unmatched junction bases: 7. The CDR3 sequence: CASKAGGSYNEQFF. CDR3 nucleotides: TGTGCCAGCAAGGCAGGGGGCAGCTACAATGAGCAGTTCTTC.

V is TRBV4-1 and J is TRBJ1-6; D unclear. CDR1 MGHRA and CDR2 YSYEKL come from the germline V gene. The CDR3 extends over 15 amino acids. Trimming removed 2 bases from V and 2 bases from J, with 7 bases in between. Here the CDR3 reads CASSQSVTYNSPLHF. The DNA of the CDR3 is TGCGCCAGCAGCCAAAGCGTAACCTATAATTCACCCCTCCACTTT.

This sequence joins TRBV9 and TRBJ1-3; D gene unclear. The CDR3 is 15 amino acids. Deletions cut 4 bases from V and 0 bases from J, with 11 bases between. Germline V CDR1 and CDR2: SGDLS, YYNGEE. CDR3: CASSRGLISGNTIYF. In DNA form, the CDR3 reads TGTGCCAGCAGCCGAGGACTCATCTCTGGAAACACCATATATTTT.

The rearrangement joins TRBV6-5 to TRBJ2-2; D might be TRBD2 (6 bases). Trimming removed 0 bases from V and 10 bases from J, with 12 bases in between. This CDR3 spans 14 amino acids. From germline, CDR1 is MNHEY and CDR2 SVGAGI. This CDR3 reads CASSYSAGRPELFF. The CDR3 DNA reads as TGTGCCAGCAGTTACTCAGCAGGGAGGCCGGAGCTGTTTTTT.

CDR3 in DNA: TGTGCCAGCAGCTTCGGAGAGTCCTACGAGCAGTACTTC. Its translation is CASSFGESYEQYF. The V call is TRBV7-8, the J call TRBJ2-7, with unresolved D. V was trimmed by 3 bases and J by 1 base, leaving 7 bases between them. Germline values: CDR1 SGHVS, CDR2 FQNEAQ. There are 13 residues in the CDR3.

This sequence joins TRBV2 and TRBJ1-3, with D possibly matching TRBD1 (6 bases). Germline V CDR1 and CDR2: SNHLY, FYNNEI. CDR3 length: 16 amino acids. Trimming shortened V by 4 bases and J by 3 bases, and 16 bases separated the two germline ends. CDR3 in amino acids: CASSGANRASGNTIYF. The CDR3 DNA follows: TGTGCCAGCAGTGGCGCTAACAGGGCGAGTGGAAACACCATATATTTT.

The J gene is TRBJ1-5, the V gene TRBV11-2; unclear D gene. Germline CDR1 reads SGHAT; CDR2 reads FQNNGV. The CDR3 sequence is 13 residues long. Trimming cost V 4 bases and J 8 bases, with 12 bases left between them. Here the CDR3 reads CASSSSDSKPQHF. DNA for the CDR3: TGTGCCAGCAGCTCCTCGGACTCTAAGCCCCAGCATTTT.

The chain joins TRBV7-5 to TRBJ1-2; the table calls TRBD1, which could not be checked here. TRBV7-5 is termed a pseudogene. This CDR3 is 14 amino acids long. The CDR3, as DNA: TGTGCCAGAAGCCCAGGGGGGTCCCGGTATGGCTACACCTTC. The encoded protein is CARSPGGSRYGYTF.

CDR3 residues: CASSLSGTSYEKLFF. The CDR3 DNA follows: TGTGCCAGCAGTTTATCGGGCACAAGTTATGAAAAACTGTTTTTT. This chain links TRBV27 with TRBJ1-4; D is unresolved. Germline CDR1 reads MNHEY; CDR2 reads SMNVEV (reference sequence). V gave up 0 bases and J gave up 6 bases, with 11 bases separating them. CDR3 length: 15 amino acids.

V is TRBV9 and J is TRBJ2-7, with 7 nucleotides matching TRBD2. Trimming at V came to 2 bases and at J to 4 bases, leaving 9 bases not matched to a gene. Germline CDR1 reads SGDLS; CDR2 reads YYNGEE. The CDR3 totals 15 residues. The DNA for the CDR3 is TGTGCCAGCAGCGTCAGGGCGGGAGAAGTGTACGAGCAGTACTTC. Residues: CASSVRAGEVYEQYF.

The V gene is TRBV6-5, the J gene TRBJ2-7; the D gene is possibly TRBD2 (5 bases). Germline V CDR1 and CDR2: MNHEY, SVGAGI. This CDR3 contains 12 residues. V was pared by 6 bases and J by 6 bases, with 12 bases between. The CDR3: CASRRVRGEQYF. CDR3 sequence (DNA): TGTGCCAGCAGAAGGGTTCGGGGCGAGCAGTACTTC.

The chain links TRBV9 to TRBJ2-7, with 8 bases lining up with TRBD1. With V trimmed by 0 bases and J by 6 bases, 5 bases remained unmatched. Germline loops: CDR1 SGDLS, CDR2 YYNGEE. There are 14 residues in the CDR3. CDR3 in DNA: TGTGCCAGCAGCGTAGGGACAGGGTCAGGCGAGCAGTACTTC. Translating it yields CASSVGTGSGEQYF.

This chain joins TRBV15 and TRBJ1-2; 7 positions match TRBD1. Trimming at V came to 4 bases and at J to 8 bases, leaving 13 bases not matched to a gene. This CDR3 comprises 15 residues. CDR1 is LNHNV, CDR2 YYDKDF, per germline (reference sequence). The CDR3 sequence: CATSTKTGLGSGYTF. In DNA, the CDR3 is TGTGCCACCAGCACTAAGACAGGGCTTGGATCCGGCTACACCTTC.

This chain uses TRBV7-2 with TRBJ1-6; no firm D call. This CDR3 region has 13 residues. Trimming stripped 3 bases from V and 4 bases from J, with 4 bases between. Germline V gives CDR1 SGHTA, CDR2 FQGNSA. The CDR3 DNA sequence: TGTGCCAGCAGCTTCCCTTATAATTCACCCCTCCACTTT. The encoded protein is CASSFPYNSPLHF.

The chain carries TRBV18 and TRBJ2-7, with 9 bases that match TRBD1. J was trimmed by 0 bases and V by 3 bases; bases with no gene match: 3. The CDR3 consists of 15 residues. CDR1 and CDR2 (germline): KGHSH, LQKENI. CDR3 loop: CASSPGTGISYEQYF. In nucleotides, the CDR3 is TGTGCCAGCTCACCTGGGACAGGGATCTCCTACGAGCAGTACTTC.

The chain recombines TRBV4-1 with TRBJ2-7, with D possibly matching TRBD2 (5 bases). Germline V gene sequence: CDR1 MGHRA, CDR2 YSYEKL. The V end was cut by 1 base, the J end by 5 bases, with 15 bases between. This CDR3 has 15 amino acids. The CDR3 is CASSQVGRTAHEQYF. CDR3 bases: TGCGCCAGCAGCCAAGTCGGCAGGACTGCCCACGAGCAGTACTTC.

The chain has TRBV4-1 and TRBJ1-1; TRBD1 might be the D (5 bases). Germline lookup yields CDR1 MGHRA and CDR2 YSYEKL. CDR3 length: 15 amino acids. Trimming shortened V by 0 bases and J by 5 bases, and 13 bases separated the two germline ends. The DNA of the CDR3 is TGCGCCAGCAGCCAAGAACACGGAGGGGAAACTGAAGCTTTCTTT. This codes for CASSQEHGGETEAFF.

This clone has a handful of counts. The V gene is TRBV30, the J gene TRBJ1-5; a possible D gene is TRBD1 (6 bases). Looked up from germline, CDR1 is GTSNPN and CDR2 is SVGIG (reference sequence). The ends were cut back, 0 bases at V and 2 bases at J, with 8 bases in the middle. The CDR3 contains 14 residues. Written as DNA, the CDR3 is TGTGCCTGGAGTGTACGACAGGGCAATCAGCCCCAGCATTTT. It specifies CAWSVRQGNQPQHF.

CDR3 region: CASSSLRQGLSGANVLTF. The CDR3 DNA follows: TGTGCCAGCAGCTCCTTACGACAGGGCCTCTCTGGGGCCAACGTCCTGACTTTC. V is TRBV5-4 and J is TRBJ2-6; 7 nucleotides match TRBD1. The V and J ends lost 3 bases and 0 bases, in that order; junction bases with no gene match: 9. In germline, CDR1 is SGHNT, CDR2 YYREEE (reference sequence). The CDR3 runs 18 residues.